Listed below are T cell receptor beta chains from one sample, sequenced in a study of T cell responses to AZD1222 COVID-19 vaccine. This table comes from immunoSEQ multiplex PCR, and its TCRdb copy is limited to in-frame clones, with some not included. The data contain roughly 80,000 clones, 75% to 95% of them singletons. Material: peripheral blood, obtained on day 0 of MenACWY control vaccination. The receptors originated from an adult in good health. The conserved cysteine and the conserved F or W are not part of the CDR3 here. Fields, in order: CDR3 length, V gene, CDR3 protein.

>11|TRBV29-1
SAGTGRGTEAF
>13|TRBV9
ASSVGVTGVTEAF
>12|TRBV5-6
ASSSLSGGDEQY
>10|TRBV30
AWSLSGNTIY
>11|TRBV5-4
ASSTRQDNEQF
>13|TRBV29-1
SVEDQGAVNYGYT
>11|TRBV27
ASSPGTAQPQH
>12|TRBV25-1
ASSEGREGNEQF
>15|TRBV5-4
ASSLGLAGGGGSLQY
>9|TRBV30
AWMQSVTQY
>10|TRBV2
ASTQGYSGYT
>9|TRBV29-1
SVVPPNEQY
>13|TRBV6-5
ATTDGRYSNQPQH
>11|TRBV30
AWRREAADTQY
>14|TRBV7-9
ASSPTALAGKDTQY
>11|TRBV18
ASSRGENTEAF
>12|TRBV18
ASSPPLASTEAF
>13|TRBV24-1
ATSDSVTSTGELF
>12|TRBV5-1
ASDPGQGDTEAF
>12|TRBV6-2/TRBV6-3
ASSYPLPGEPQH
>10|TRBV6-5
ASRSSTGELF
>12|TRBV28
ASSRRAYNSPLH